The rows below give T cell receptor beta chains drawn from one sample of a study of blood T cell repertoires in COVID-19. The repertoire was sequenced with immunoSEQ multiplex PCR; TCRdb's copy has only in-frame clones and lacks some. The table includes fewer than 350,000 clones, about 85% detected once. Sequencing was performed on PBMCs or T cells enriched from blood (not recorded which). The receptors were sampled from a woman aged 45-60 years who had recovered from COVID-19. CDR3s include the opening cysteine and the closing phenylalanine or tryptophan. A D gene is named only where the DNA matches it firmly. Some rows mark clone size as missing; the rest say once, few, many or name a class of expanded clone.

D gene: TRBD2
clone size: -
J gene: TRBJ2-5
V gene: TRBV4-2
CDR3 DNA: TGTGCCAGCAGCCAAGTACGGCGGGGGGGCGGAGAGACCCAGTACTTC
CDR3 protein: CASSQVRRGGGETQYF

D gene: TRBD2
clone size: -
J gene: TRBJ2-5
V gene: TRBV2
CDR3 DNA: TGTGCCAGCTTTAGCGGGGGAAAAGAGACCCAGTACTTC
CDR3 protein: CASFSGGKETQYF

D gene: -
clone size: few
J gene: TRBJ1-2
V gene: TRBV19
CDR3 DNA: TGTGCCAGTAGTTTATCAGGGGTTTCTGGCTACACCTTC
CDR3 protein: CASSLSGVSGYTF

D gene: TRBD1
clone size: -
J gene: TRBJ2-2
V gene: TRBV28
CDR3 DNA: TGTGCCAGCAGTTCCCCCGCGGGACAGGGCACCGGGGAGCTGTTTTTT
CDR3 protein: CASSSPAGQGTGELFF

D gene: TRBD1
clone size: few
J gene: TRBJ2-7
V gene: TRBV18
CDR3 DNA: TGTGCCAGCTCACCCGGGACAGGGTTTGGCGAGCAGTACTTC
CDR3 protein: CASSPGTGFGEQYF

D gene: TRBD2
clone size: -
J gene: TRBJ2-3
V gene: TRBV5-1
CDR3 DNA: TGCGCCAGCAGCTTTAGCGGGAGGACAGATACGCAGTATTTT
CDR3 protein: CASSFSGRTDTQYF

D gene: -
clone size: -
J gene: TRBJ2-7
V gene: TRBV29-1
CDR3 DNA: TGCAGCGCCCGATCCGGGGAATCCTACGAGCAGTACTTC
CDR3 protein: CSARSGESYEQYF

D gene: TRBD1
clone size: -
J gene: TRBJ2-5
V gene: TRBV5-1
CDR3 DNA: TGCGCCAGCAGCTTCACAGGGGGACCACAAGAGACCCAGTACTTC
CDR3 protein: CASSFTGGPQETQYF

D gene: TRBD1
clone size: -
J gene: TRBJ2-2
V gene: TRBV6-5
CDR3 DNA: TGTGCCAGCTCGGACAGGGCCAACACCGGGGAGCTGTTTTTT
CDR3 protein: CASSDRANTGELFF

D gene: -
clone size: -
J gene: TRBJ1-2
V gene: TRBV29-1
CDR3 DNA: TGCAGCGTCGCTGACAGCAGCTACACCTTC
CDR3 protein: CSVADSSYTF

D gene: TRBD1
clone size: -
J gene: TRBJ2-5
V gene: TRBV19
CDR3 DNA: TGTGCCAGTAGTACCAGGACAGGGTCAGAGACCCAGTACTTC
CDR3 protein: CASSTRTGSETQYF

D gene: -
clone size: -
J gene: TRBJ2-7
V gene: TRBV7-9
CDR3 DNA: TGTGCCAGCAGCCCACCGGACAGCTCCTACGAGCAGTACTTC
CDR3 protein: CASSPPDSSYEQYF

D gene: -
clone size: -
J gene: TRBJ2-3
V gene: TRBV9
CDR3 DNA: TGTGCCAGCAGCGTAGCCGAGGGCACAGATACGCAGTATTTT
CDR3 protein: CASSVAEGTDTQYF

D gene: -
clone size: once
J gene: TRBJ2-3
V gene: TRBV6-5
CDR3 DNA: TGTGCCAGCAGTCCCTTAGCGAATTCAGATACGCAGTATTTT
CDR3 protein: CASSPLANSDTQYF

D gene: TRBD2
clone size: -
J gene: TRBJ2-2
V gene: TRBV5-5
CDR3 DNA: TGTGCCAGCAGCCTTTGGGGGGGAAACACCGGGGAGCTGTTTTTT
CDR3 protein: CASSLWGGNTGELFF

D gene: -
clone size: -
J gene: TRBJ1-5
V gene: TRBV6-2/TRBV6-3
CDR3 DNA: TGTGCCAGCAGCGGCCAGACAGCGAGGAATCAGCCCCAGCATTTT
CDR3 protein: CASSGQTARNQPQHF

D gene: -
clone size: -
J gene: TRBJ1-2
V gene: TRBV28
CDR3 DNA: TGTGCCAGCAGTCCCCCGGACAGCCGACCTAAGCAGCAAGGCTACACCTTC
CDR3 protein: CASSPPDSRPKQQGYTF